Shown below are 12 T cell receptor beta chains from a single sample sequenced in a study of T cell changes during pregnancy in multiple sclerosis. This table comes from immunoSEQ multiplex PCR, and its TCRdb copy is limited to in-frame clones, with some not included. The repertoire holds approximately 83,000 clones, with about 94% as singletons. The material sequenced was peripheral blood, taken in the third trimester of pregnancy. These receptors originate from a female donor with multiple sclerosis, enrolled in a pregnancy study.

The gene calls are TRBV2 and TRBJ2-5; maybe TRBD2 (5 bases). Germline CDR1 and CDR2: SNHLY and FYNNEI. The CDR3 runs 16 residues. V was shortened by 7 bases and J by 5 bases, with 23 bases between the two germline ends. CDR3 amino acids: CASKGNSRGIVETQYF. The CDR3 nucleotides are TGTGCCAGCAAAGGGAACAGTAGAGGGATTGTGGAGACCCAGTACTTC.

This CDR3 is CATCRRGRNEKLFF. DNA for the CDR3: TGTGCCACCTGCCGAAGAGGGAGGAATGAAAAACTGTTTTTT. This chain uses TRBV6-5 with TRBJ1-4; no firm D call. CDR3 length: 14 residues. Per the germline V gene, CDR1 is MNHEY and CDR2 is SVGAGI. Between the trimmed V and J ends, which lost 10 bases and 5 bases, there was a span of 17 bases.

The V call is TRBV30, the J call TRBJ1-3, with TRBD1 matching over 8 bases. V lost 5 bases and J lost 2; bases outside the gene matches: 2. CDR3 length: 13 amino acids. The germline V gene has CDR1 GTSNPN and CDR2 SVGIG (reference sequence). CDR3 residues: CAWGTGTGNTIYF. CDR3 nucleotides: TGTGCCTGGGGGACAGGAACTGGAAACACCATATATTTT. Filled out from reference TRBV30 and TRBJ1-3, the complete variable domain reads SQTIHQWPATLVQPVGSPLSLECTVEGTSNPNLYWYRQAAGRGLQLLFYSVGIGQISSEVPQNLSASRPQDRQFILSSKKLLLSDSGFYLCAWGTGTGNTIYFGEGSWLTVV.

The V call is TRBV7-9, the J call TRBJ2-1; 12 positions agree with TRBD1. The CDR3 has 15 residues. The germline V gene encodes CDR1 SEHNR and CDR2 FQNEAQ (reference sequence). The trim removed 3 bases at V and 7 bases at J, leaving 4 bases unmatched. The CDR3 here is CASSLGTGGVNEQFF. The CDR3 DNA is TGTGCCAGCAGCTTGGGGACAGGGGGCGTGAATGAGCAGTTCTTC. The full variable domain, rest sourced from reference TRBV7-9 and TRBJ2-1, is DTGVSQNPRHKITKRGQNVTFRCDPISEHNRLYWYRQTLGQGPEFLTYFQNEAQLEKSRLLSDRFSAERPKGSFSTLEIQRTEQGDSAMYLCASSLGTGGVNEQFFGPGTRLTVL.

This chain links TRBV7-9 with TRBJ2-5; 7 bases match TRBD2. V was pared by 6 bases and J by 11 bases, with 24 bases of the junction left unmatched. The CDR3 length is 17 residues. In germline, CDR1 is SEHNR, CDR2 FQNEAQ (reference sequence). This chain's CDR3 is CASSLLNVGLAAPTQYF. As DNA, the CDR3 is TGTGCCAGCAGTTTACTGAACGTGGGGCTAGCGGCCCCCACACAGTACTTC.

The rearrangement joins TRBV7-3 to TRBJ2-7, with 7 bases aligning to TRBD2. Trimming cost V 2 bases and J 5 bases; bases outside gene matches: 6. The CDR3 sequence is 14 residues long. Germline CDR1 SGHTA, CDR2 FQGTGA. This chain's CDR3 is CASSLVAGDNEQYF. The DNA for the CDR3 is TGTGCCAGCAGCTTAGTCGCGGGAGATAACGAGCAGTACTTC.

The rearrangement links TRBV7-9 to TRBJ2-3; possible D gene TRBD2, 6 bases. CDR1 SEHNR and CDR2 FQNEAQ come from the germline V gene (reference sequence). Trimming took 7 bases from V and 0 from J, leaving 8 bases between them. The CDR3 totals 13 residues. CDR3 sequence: CASTGTSTDTQYF. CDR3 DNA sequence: TGTGCCAGCACGGGGACTAGCACAGATACGCAGTATTTT.

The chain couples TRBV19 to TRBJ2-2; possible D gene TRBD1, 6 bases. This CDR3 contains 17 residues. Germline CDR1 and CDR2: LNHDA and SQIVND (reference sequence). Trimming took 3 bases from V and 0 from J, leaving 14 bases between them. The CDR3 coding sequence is TGTGCCAGTAGTATTTTCCGCGGACAGACGAACACCGGGGAGCTGTTTTTT. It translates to CASSIFRGQTNTGELFF.

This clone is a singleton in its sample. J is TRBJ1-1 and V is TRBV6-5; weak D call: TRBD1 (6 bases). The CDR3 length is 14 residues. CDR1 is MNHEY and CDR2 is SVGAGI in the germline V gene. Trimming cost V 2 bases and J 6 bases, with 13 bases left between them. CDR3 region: CASSYETKGAEAFF. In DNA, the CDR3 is TGTGCCAGCAGTTACGAGACAAAGGGGGCTGAAGCTTTCTTT.

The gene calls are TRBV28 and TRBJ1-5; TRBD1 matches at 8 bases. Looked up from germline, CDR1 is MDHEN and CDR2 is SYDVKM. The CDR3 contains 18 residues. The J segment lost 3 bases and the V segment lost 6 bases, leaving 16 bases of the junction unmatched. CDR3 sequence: CASRGSLQGAWSNQPQHF. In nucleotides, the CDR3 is TGTGCCAGCAGAGGGTCACTGCAGGGGGCTTGGTCCAATCAGCCCCAGCATTTT.

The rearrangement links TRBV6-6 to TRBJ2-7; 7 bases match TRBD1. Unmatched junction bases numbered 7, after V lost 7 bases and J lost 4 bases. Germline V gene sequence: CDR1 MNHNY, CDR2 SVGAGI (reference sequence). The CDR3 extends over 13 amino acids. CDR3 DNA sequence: TGTGCCAGCACCCCAGGGGGAAGGTACGAGCAGTACTTC. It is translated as CASTPGGRYEQYF.

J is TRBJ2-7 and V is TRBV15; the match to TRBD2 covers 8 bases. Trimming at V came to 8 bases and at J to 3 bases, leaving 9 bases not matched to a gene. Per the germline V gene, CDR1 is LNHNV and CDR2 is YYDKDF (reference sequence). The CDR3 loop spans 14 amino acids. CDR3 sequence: CATGPDSGIYEQYF. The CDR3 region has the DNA TGTGCCACCGGACCTGATAGCGGGATCTACGAGCAGTACTTC.